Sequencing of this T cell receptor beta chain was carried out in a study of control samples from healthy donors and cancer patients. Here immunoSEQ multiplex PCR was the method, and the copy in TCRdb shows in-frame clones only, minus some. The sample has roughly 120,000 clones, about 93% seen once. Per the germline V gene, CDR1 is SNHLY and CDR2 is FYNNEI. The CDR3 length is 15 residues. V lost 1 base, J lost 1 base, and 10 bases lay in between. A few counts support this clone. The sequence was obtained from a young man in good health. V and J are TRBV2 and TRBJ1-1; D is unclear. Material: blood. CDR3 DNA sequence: TGTGCCAGCAGTGAAGGGGGTCAGTGGAACACTGAAGCTTTCTTT. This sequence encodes CASSEGGQWNTEAFF.